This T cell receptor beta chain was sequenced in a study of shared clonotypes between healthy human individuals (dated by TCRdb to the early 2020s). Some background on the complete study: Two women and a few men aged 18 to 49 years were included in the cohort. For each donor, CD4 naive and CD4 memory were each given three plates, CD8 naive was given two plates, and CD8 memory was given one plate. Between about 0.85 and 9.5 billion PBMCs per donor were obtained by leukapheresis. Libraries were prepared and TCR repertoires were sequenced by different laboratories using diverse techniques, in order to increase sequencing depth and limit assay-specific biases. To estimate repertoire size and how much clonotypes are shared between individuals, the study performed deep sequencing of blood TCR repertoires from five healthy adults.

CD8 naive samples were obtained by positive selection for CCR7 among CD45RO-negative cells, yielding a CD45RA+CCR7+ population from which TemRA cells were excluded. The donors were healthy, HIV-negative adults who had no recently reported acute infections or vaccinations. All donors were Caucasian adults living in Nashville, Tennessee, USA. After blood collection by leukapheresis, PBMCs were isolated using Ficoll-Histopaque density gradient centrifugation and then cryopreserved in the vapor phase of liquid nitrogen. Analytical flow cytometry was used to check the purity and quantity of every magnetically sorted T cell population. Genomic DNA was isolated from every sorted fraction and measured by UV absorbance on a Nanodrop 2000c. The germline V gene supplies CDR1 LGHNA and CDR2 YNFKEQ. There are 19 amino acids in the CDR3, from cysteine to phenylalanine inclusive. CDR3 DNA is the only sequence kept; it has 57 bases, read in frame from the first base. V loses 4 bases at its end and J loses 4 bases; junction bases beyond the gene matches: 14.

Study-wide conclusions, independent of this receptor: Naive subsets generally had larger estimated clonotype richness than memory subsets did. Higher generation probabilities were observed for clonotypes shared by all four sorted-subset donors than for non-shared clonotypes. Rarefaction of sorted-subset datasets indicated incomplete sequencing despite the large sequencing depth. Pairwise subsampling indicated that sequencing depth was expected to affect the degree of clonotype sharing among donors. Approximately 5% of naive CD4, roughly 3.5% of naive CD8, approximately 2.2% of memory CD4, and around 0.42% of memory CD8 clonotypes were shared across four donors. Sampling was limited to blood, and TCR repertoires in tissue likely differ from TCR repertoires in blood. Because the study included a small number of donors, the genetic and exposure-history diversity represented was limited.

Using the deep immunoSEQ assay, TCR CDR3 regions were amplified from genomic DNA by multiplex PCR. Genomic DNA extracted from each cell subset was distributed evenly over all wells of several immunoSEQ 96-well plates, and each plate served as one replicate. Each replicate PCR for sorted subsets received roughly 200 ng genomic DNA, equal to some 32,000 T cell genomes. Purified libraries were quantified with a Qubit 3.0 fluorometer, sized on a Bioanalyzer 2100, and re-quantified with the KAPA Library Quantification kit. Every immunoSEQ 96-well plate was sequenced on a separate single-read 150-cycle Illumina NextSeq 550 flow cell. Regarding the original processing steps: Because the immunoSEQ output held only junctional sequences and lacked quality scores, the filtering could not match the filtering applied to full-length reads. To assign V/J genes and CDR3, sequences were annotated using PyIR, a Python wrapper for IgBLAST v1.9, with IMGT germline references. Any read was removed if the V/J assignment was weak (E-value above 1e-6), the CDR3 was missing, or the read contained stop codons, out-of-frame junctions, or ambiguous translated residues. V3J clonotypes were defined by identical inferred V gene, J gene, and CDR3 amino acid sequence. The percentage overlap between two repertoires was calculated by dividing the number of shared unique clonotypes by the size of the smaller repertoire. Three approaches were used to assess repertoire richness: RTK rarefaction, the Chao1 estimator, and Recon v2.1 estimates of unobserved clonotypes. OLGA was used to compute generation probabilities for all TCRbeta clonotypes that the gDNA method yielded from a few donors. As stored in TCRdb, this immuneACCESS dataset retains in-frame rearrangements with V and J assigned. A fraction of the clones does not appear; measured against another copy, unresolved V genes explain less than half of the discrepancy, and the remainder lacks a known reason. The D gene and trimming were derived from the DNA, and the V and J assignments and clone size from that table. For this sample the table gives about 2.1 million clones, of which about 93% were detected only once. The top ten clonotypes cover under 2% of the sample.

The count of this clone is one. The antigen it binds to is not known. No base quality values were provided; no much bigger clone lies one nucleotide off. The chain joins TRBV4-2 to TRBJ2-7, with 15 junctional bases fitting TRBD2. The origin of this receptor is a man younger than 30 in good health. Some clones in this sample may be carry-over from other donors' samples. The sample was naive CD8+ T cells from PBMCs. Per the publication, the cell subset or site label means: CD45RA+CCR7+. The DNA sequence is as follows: TGTGCCAGCAGCCCTGTGTCCGGGACTAGCGGGAGGACCCTTTACGAGCAGTACTTC. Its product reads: CASSPVSGTSGRTLYEQYF.